These T cell receptor beta chains were read from a single sample in a study of shared clonotypes between healthy human individuals. Sequenced by immunoSEQ multiplex PCR; TCRdb stores in-frame clones only, minus some. Of 300,000 or so clones detected, less than 85% appear once; the ten largest clones hold approximately 10%. Sequenced input: memory CD4+ T cells sorted from blood. Source of these receptors: a man aged 25 to 45 in good health. Both conserved end residues are part of each CDR3. The order of the fields is J gene, V gene, D gene, clone size, CDR3 protein, CDR3 DNA. D genes are given only for firm matches. Clone size is not always given. Where it is, it says once, few, many or a class for expanded clones.

>TRBJ2-1|TRBV2|TRBD2|-
CASSGPSVREGGESYNEQFF
TGTGCCAGCAGCGGCCCCTCAGTTCGTGAGGGAGGGGAATCCTACAATGAGCAGTTCTTC
>TRBJ1-5|TRBV4-1|-|few
CASSRSPQGSNQPQHF
TGCGCCAGCAGCCGTTCCCCACAGGGATCAAATCAGCCCCAGCATTTT
>TRBJ1-1|TRBV7-8|-|once
CASSLKQGGTEAFF
TGTGCCAGCAGCTTAAAACAGGGCGGCACTGAAGCTTTCTTT
>TRBJ2-7|TRBV7-9|TRBD2|-
CASSSTSGSGEQYF
TGTGCCAGCAGCTCGACTAGCGGGAGTGGCGAGCAGTACTTC
>TRBJ2-1|TRBV5-6|TRBD1|once
CASSSSRDRVIRNNEQFF
TGTGCCAGCAGCTCGTCCCGGGACAGGGTCATTAGGAACAATGAGCAGTTCTTC
>TRBJ2-7|TRBV5-6|-|-
CASSLGRRTPTYEQYF
TGTGCCAGCAGCTTGGGTCGGAGGACCCCCACCTACGAGCAGTACTTC
>TRBJ1-1|TRBV5-5|-|once
CASSAAGARNTEAFF
TGTGCCAGCAGCGCCGCGGGGGCCAGGAACACTGAAGCTTTCTTT
>TRBJ2-3|TRBV7-2|TRBD2|-
CASSLQAGVGDTQYF
TGTGCCAGCAGCCTTCAAGCGGGAGTGGGAGATACGCAGTATTTT
>TRBJ2-7|TRBV2|TRBD2|-
CASSDFHRSGAGEQYF
TGTGCCAGCAGTGATTTTCATAGATCGGGAGCGGGAGAGCAGTACTTC
>TRBJ2-1|TRBV2|-|many
CASSEVRRDSEQFF
TGTGCCAGCAGTGAAGTCCGTAGGGATTCGGAGCAGTTCTTC
>TRBJ2-5|TRBV5-1|TRBD2|-
CASSLQAGLTGETQYF
TGCGCCAGCAGCCTCCAAGCGGGACTAACCGGGGAGACCCAGTACTTC
>TRBJ2-5|TRBV5-1|-|many
CASSLPASQETQYF
TGCGCCAGCAGTCTCCCGGCGTCACAAGAGACCCAGTACTTC
>TRBJ1-2|TRBV29-1|-|-
CSVVGGASNYGYTF
TGCAGCGTTGTGGGGGGGGCTTCTAACTATGGCTACACCTTC
>TRBJ2-2|TRBV7-8|-|-
CASSLTVRFF
TGTGCCAGCAGCTTAACGGTTCGGTTTTTT
>TRBJ2-1|TRBV9|TRBD2|-
CASSVGKREMYEQFF
TGTGCCAGCAGCGTAGGAAAGCGGGAGATGTATGAGCAGTTCTTC
>TRBJ2-3|TRBV18|-|-
CASSLSPADTQYF
TGTGCCAGCTCACTGAGTCCGGCAGATACGCAGTATTTT
>TRBJ1-5|TRBV5-1|-|few
CASSLGQYSNQPQHF
TGCGCCAGCAGCTTGGGGCAGTATAGCAATCAGCCCCAGCATTTT
>TRBJ1-1|TRBV29-1|TRBD1|-
CSVVVRGRRTEAFF
TGCAGCGTTGTGGTAAGGGGGCGAAGGACTGAAGCTTTCTTT
>TRBJ2-5|TRBV6-1|TRBD2|-
CASSVGLIQETQYF
TGTGCCAGCAGTGTGGGACTAATCCAAGAGACCCAGTACTTC
>TRBJ2-7|TRBV7-8|-|-
CASTHRDDEQYF
TGTGCCAGCACCCACCGGGACGACGAGCAGTACTTC
>TRBJ2-3|TRBV2|-|-
CASKDNTDTQYF
TGTGCCAGCAAGGACAACACAGATACGCAGTATTTT
>TRBJ1-4|TRBV28|-|-
CASSRVGDGAEKLFF
TGTGCCAGCAGCCGGGTAGGGGATGGAGCTGAAAAACTGTTTTTT
>TRBJ2-1|TRBV7-9|TRBD2|-
CASSLPGLAGVHNEQFF
TGTGCCAGCAGCTTACCGGGACTAGCGGGAGTCCACAATGAGCAGTTCTTC
>TRBJ1-5|TRBV4-1|-|once
CASSQIAPEGNQPQHF
TGCGCCAGCAGCCAAATTGCCCCTGAGGGCAATCAGCCCCAGCATTTT
>TRBJ1-5|TRBV19|-|-
CASRPGKGSNQPQHF
TGTGCCAGTAGACCAGGGAAAGGAAGCAATCAGCCCCAGCATTTT
>TRBJ2-5|TRBV5-1|-|-
CASSLGAEETQYF
TGCGCCAGCAGCTTGGGCGCAGAAGAGACCCAGTACTTC
>TRBJ2-7|TRBV19|-|-
CASSLSGDSYEQYF
TGTGCCAGTAGTCTATCAGGGGACTCCTACGAGCAGTACTTC
>TRBJ2-1|TRBV19|TRBD1|-
CASRDLTGANEQFF
TGTGCCAGTAGAGACCTGACAGGGGCCAATGAGCAGTTCTTC
>TRBJ2-1|TRBV2|-|-
CASSEGFRGANEQFF
TGTGCCAGCAGTGAAGGTTTCCGCGGGGCAAATGAGCAGTTCTTC
>TRBJ1-1|TRBV28|-|-
CASSSGTWMNTEAFF
TGTGCCAGCAGTTCCGGGACATGGATGAACACTGAAGCTTTCTTT
>TRBJ2-7|TRBV21-1|-|once
CASSKKDGLVTYEQYF
TGTGCCAGCAGCAAAAAGGACGGACTAGTTACGTACGAGCAGTACTTC
>TRBJ2-1|TRBV30|-|once
CAWSDYNEQFF
TGTGCCTGGAGTGATTACAATGAGCAGTTCTTC
>TRBJ2-4|TRBV29-1|-|few
CGAGRGRNIQYF
TGCGGCGCAGGTAGGGGAAGAAACATTCAGTACTTC
>TRBJ2-7|TRBV2|-|-
CASSDALNYEQYF
TGTGCCAGCAGTGATGCCCTCAACTACGAGCAGTACTTC